Listed below are T cell receptor beta chains from one sample, sequenced in a study of T cell therapy after organ transplantation. TCRdb's copy holds only in-frame clones and misses some; the assay was immunoSEQ multiplex PCR. Of around 19,000 clones listed, roughly 84% are singletons. Their antigens remain unidentified. This specimen consisted of CD8+ T cells from blood, obtained after autologous CMV-specific T cell therapy. The origin of the receptors is a human patient who had received a solid organ transplant and had CMV disease. Some T cells may be transferred from the graft donor. The CDR3 runs from the conserved cysteine through the conserved F or W. Each record gives: clone size, D gene, J gene, V gene, CDR3 DNA, CDR3 protein. D genes are given only for firm matches. Expanded clones are given a class, and other clones once, few, many or no size at all.

>-|-|TRBJ1-2|TRBV6-5
TGTGCCAGCAGTACAGGGTCGGGCTATGGCTACACCTTC
CASSTGSGYGYTF
>-|-|TRBJ1-3|TRBV19
TGTGCCAGTAACCAGGGACCTGGAAACACCATATATTTT
CASNQGPGNTIYF
>-|-|TRBJ1-1|TRBV10-3
TGTGCCATCAGTGAGACAGGGACGAACACTGAAGCTTTCTTT
CAISETGTNTEAFF
>-|-|TRBJ1-1|TRBV25-1
TGTGCCAGCAGTGACGACACCTATAACACTGAAGCTTTCTTT
CASSDDTYNTEAFF
>-|-|TRBJ2-5|TRBV6-5
TGTGCCAGCAGTTACCTACAGGGTCCCGAGACCCAGTACTTC
CASSYLQGPETQYF
>few|-|TRBJ2-7|TRBV19
TGTGCCAGTAGTATTCCACTACGGGGACCCTACGAGCAGTACTTC
CASSIPLRGPYEQYF
>-|-|TRBJ1-1|TRBV19
TGTGCCAGTAGTATGTTTGGAAACACTGAAGCTTTCTTT
CASSMFGNTEAFF
>-|TRBD1|TRBJ2-1|TRBV5-1
TGCGCCAGCTACCGGGACAGGTACGAGGATGAGCAGTTCTTC
CASYRDRYEDEQFF
>-|TRBD2|TRBJ2-3|TRBV7-2
TGTGCCAGCAGCCAGACGCTAGCGGGAGGGCCAGATACGCAGTATTTT
CASSQTLAGGPDTQYF
>once|-|TRBJ1-2|TRBV9
TGTGCCAGCAGCGTAGCGCCCAATAGATTGGGTGGCTACACCTTC
CASSVAPNRLGGYTF
>-|-|TRBJ2-5|TRBV7-9
TGTGCCAGCAGCCTTAGGCGGGGTAAACAAGAGACCCAGTACTTC
CASSLRRGKQETQYF
>-|TRBD2|TRBJ2-3|TRBV9
TGTGCCAGCAGCGCCCGGACTAGCGGGATTGCTGATACGCAGTATTTT
CASSARTSGIADTQYF
>-|-|TRBJ1-5|TRBV27
TGTGCCAGCAGTTTATTGGCTGGGGGACCCCAGCATTTT
CASSLLAGGPQHF
>-|-|TRBJ2-3|TRBV9
TGTGCCAGCAGCGGCTCATTTAGCACAGATACGCAGTATTTT
CASSGSFSTDTQYF
>-|-|TRBJ1-6|TRBV2
TGTGCCAGCAGTGACAGCCCACCCCTCCACTTT
CASSDSPPLHF
>-|TRBD2|TRBJ2-3|TRBV7-3
TGTGCCAGCAGCTTATCGGTAGCGGGGGGGCCTGGTACGCAGTATTTT
CASSLSVAGGPGTQYF
>-|-|TRBJ1-5|TRBV19
TGTGCCAGTAGTATGGGGGGGGCCAATCAGCCCCAGCATTTT
CASSMGGANQPQHF
>-|-|TRBJ2-5|TRBV28
TGTGCCAGCAGTTTTTACCGCGGGGTCCAAGAGACCCAGTACTTC
CASSFYRGVQETQYF
>few|-|TRBJ2-7|TRBV6-5
TGTGCCAGCAGGAGCCGGCTAGCAAACGAGCAGTACTTC
CASRSRLANEQYF
>-|TRBD2|TRBJ2-3|TRBV4-1
TGCGCCAGCAGCCAAGGCCTAGCGGGGATTGCAGATACGCAGTATTTT
CASSQGLAGIADTQYF
>once|-|TRBJ2-5|TRBV27
TGTGCCAGCAGGGACAGATGGGAGATGGAGACCCAGTACTTC
CASRDRWEMETQYF
>-|TRBD1|TRBJ1-5|TRBV7-8
TGTGCCAGCAGCCCGGGACAGGGGGTTGACCAGCCCCAGCATTTT
CASSPGQGVDQPQHF
>-|-|TRBJ2-7|TRBV19
TGTGCCAGTAGTCTCGACCAGGGACCCTACGAGCAGTACTTC
CASSLDQGPYEQYF
>-|-|TRBJ2-2|TRBV27
TGTGCCAGCAGTTTATGGGGCCTAGGGGGTTTGGTAGGCACCGGGGAGCTGTTTTTT
CASSLWGLGGLVGTGELFF
>-|-|TRBJ1-5|TRBV19
TGTGCCAGTAGTTCGGGCAATCAGCCCCAGCATTTT
CASSSGNQPQHF
>-|-|TRBJ1-2|TRBV5-6
TGTGCCAGCAGCTTGTCGGGTTGGATGGGCGGGAACTATGGCTACACCTTC
CASSLSGWMGGNYGYTF
>-|-|TRBJ2-5|TRBV5-1
TGCGCCAGCAGCTTGGAGCAGTCCCAAGAGACCCAGTACTTC
CASSLEQSQETQYF
>-|-|TRBJ1-2|TRBV19
TGTGCCAGTAGTATACAGGGGAGAGCTAACTATGGCTACACCTTC
CASSIQGRANYGYTF
>-|TRBD2|TRBJ2-1|TRBV19
TGTGCCTCACTGGCGGCTAGCGGGCACTACAATGAGCAGTTCTTC
CASLAASGHYNEQFF
>-|TRBD1|TRBJ1-5|TRBV6-1
TGTGCCAGCAGTGTGCAGACAGGGGGCAATCAGCCCCAGCATTTT
CASSVQTGGNQPQHF
>-|-|TRBJ2-3|TRBV9
TGTGCCAGCAGCTTCACAGGGACGGGGACAGATACGCAGTATTTT
CASSFTGTGTDTQYF
>once|TRBD1|TRBJ2-3|TRBV4-3
TGCGCCAGCAGCCAAGATCACAGGGGCCAACGTAATACGCAGTATTTT
CASSQDHRGQRNTQYF
>-|-|TRBJ1-3|TRBV15
TGTGCCACCAGCGCACAGACTGCGAGCTCTGGAAACACCATATATTTT
CATSAQTASSGNTIYF
>-|-|TRBJ1-2|TRBV5-5
TGTGCCAGCAGCGTTCTATACCGGGGAGGGCTTATGGATGGCTACACCTTC
CASSVLYRGGLMDGYTF
>-|-|TRBJ2-7|TRBV9
TGTGCCAGCAGCGACAAAAATGGTGACGAGCAGTACTTC
CASSDKNGDEQYF
>-|-|TRBJ1-1|TRBV27
TGTGCCAGCAAAGAGAACACTGAAGCTTTCTTT
CASKENTEAFF
>-|-|TRBJ2-7|TRBV9
TGTGCCAGCAGCGTAGGTGGAGCTCCGACCTACGAGCAGTACTTC
CASSVGGAPTYEQYF
>-|TRBD2|TRBJ2-5|TRBV5-1
TGCGCCAGCAGCTTGTTAGCGGGAGGGTGGACAGAGACCCAGTACTTC
CASSLLAGGWTETQYF
>-|-|TRBJ1-5|TRBV7-9
TGTGCCAGCGCGGGGGAACGCTCCGTGGGGAATCAGCCCCAGCATTTT
CASAGERSVGNQPQHF
>-|-|TRBJ1-5|TRBV27
TGTGCCAGCAGTTTATTCGGGGGCAATCAGCCCCAGCATTTT
CASSLFGGNQPQHF
>-|-|TRBJ2-3|TRBV9
TGTGCCAGCAGCGTAGGCCGGGCTCAGTATTTT
CASSVGRAQYF
>-|-|TRBJ1-5|TRBV6-5
TGTGCCAGCAGTTACGGTGGGGGCCAGCCCCAGCATTTT
CASSYGGGQPQHF
>once|-|TRBJ2-7|TRBV27
TGTGCCAGTAGCTCATCTTTAATGGGACAAAACTACGAGCAGTACTTC
CASSSSLMGQNYEQYF
>-|-|TRBJ2-1|TRBV21-1
TGTGCCAGCAGCATATATAGCGGGTGGGCCTACAATGAGCAGTTCTTC
CASSIYSGWAYNEQFF
>-|-|TRBJ1-1|TRBV5-1
TGCGCCAGCAGCTTAAAAATGGGACATGGTAAGGAAGCTTTCTTT
CASSLKMGHGKEAFF
>-|-|TRBJ2-7|TRBV27
TGTGCCAGCAGTTTGGGAGCGTTCTCCGAGCAGTACTTC
CASSLGAFSEQYF
>-|TRBD2|TRBJ2-7|TRBV7-6
TGTGCCAGCGGAGACTTGGGACTAGCGGGGGCCTACGAGCAGTACTTC
CASGDLGLAGAYEQYF
>-|TRBD1|TRBJ2-7|TRBV19
TGTGCCAGTGGGCCGGGACAGGGAAACTCCTACGAGCAGTACTTC
CASGPGQGNSYEQYF
>-|TRBD1|TRBJ1-3|TRBV2
TGTGCCAGCTACAGGGGGTACGGAAACACCATATATTTT
CASYRGYGNTIYF
>-|-|TRBJ1-5|TRBV6-6
TGTGCCAGCAGGAGGATAGGCGGTAATCAGCCCCAGCATTTT
CASRRIGGNQPQHF
>-|-|TRBJ2-5|TRBV5-6
TGTGCCAGCAGCCAATGGACAGCCGTCTACCCGGGAAGGACCCAGTACTTC
CASSQWTAVYPGRTQYF
>once|TRBD1|TRBJ2-5|TRBV5-5
TGTGCCAGCAGCTTAGGAACAGGGGAAGAGACCCAGTACTTC
CASSLGTGEETQYF
>-|-|TRBJ1-2|TRBV7-9
TGTGCCAGCAGCTACGGGACTTTCGGCTACACCTTC
CASSYGTFGYTF